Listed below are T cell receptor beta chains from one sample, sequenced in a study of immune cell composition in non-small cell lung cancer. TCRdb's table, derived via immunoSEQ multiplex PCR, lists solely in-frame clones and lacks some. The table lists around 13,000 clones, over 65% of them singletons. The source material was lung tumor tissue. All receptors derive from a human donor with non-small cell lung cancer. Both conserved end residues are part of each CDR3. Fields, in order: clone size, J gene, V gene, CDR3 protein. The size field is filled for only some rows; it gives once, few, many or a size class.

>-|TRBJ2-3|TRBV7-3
CASSSAGGTDTQYF
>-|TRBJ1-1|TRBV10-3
CAISEAQGRGTEAFF
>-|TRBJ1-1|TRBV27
CASSAGPSRNTEAFF
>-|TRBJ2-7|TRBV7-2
CASSQRGGDGYEQYF
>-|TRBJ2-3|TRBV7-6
CASSLGLAGTTDTQYF
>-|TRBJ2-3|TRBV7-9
CASSSYARTTDTQYF
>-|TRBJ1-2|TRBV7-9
CASNQKTGGFHYGYTF
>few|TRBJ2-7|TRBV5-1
CASSLAGNYEQYF
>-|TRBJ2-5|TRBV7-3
CASSPQGLGRETQYF
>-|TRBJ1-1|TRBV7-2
CASSSAGTANTEAFF
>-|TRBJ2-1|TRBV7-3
CASSPKSGFRYNEQFF
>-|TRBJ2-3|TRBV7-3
CASSSVAGTADTQYF
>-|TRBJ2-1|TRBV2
CASSVSTGQYNEQFF
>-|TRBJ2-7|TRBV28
CASSFLRGNNYEQYF
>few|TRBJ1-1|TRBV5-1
CASSWTENTEAFF
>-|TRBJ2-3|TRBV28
CASSAGGPSTDTQYF
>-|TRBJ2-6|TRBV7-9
CASSLVGGSGANVLTF
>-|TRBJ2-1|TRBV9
CASSAEDRSSYNEQFF
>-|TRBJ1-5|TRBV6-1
CASNGRVINQPQHF
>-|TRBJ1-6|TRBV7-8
CASSVNRVNSPLHF
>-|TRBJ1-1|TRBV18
CASSPIPLNTEAFF
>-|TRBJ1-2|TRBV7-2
CASSSFGTGAGGYGYTF
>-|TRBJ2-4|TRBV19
CATQERGGANIQYF
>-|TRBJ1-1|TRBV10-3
CAISESTAKNTEAFF
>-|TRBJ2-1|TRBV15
CATSSSDRGNNEQFF
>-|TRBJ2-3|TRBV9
CASSGRQGELDTQYF
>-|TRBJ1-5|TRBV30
CAADREGQPQHF
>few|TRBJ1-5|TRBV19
CASTGQFNQPQHF
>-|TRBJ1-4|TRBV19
CASRGDTGEKLFF
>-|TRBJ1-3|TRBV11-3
CASRRRGTNGNTIYF
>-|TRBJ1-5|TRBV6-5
CASRDGGVSNQPQHF
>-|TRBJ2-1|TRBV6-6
CASSYELQGRNEQFF
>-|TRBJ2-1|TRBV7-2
CASSPSLAGGTREQFF
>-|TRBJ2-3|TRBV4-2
CASSQERGLLTDTQYF